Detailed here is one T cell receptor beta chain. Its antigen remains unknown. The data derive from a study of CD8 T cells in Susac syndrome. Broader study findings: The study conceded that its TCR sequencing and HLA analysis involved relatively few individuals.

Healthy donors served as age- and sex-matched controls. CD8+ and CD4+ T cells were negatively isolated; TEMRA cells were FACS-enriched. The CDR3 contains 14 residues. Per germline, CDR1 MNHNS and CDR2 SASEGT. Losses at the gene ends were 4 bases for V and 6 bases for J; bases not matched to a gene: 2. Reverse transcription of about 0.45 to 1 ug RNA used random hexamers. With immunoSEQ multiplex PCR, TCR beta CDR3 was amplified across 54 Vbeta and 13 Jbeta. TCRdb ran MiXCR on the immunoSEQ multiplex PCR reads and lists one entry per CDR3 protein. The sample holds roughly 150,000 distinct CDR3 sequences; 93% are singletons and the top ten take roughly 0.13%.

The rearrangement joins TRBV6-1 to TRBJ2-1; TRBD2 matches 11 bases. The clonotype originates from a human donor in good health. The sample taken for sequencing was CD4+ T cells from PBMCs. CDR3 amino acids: CASSGLAGLNEQFF. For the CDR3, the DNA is TGTGCCAGCAGTGGACTAGCGGGGCTCAATGAGCAGTTCTTC.